A single sample is the source of the 23 T cell receptor beta chains below, sequenced in a study of memory CD4+ T cells and cytomegalovirus serostatus. Repertoires were generated with immunoSEQ multiplex PCR, while TCRdb's copy carries only in-frame clones and drops some. Of 60,000 to 75,000 clones listed, 60% to 85% are singletons. The sort gate was single viable CD3+CD4+CD8-CD45RO+ cells for memory CD4+ T cells. Sequencing input: memory CD4+ T cells from blood. The receptors shown here come from an adult in good health and CMV-seronegative. Some clones in this sample may be carry-over from other donors' samples.

The chain is built from TRBV11-2 and TRBJ1-1; TRBD1 matches at 12 bases. Per germline, CDR1 SGHAT and CDR2 FQNNGV. The CDR3 sequence is 14 residues long. Unmatched junction bases numbered 3, after V lost 4 bases and J lost 6 bases. CDR3 DNA sequence: TGTGCCAGCAGCTGGGACAGGGGGCAATCTGAAGCTTTCTTT. Its translation: CASSWDRGQSEAFF.

The gene calls are TRBV4-3 and TRBJ1-1, with D perhaps matching TRBD1 (6 bases). The CDR3 length is 14 residues. V gave up 5 bases and J gave up 10 bases, with 20 bases separating them. In germline, CDR1 is LGHNA, CDR2 YSLEER. This CDR3 reads CASSSTQTGFGAFF. DNA of the CDR3: TGCGCCAGCAGCTCCACCCAAACAGGGTTTGGAGCTTTCTTT.

The V gene is TRBV6-6, the J gene TRBJ1-1; D is possibly TRBD1 (5 bases). The germline V and J ends were trimmed by 5 bases and 1 base, with 11 bases remaining between them. There are 14 residues in the CDR3. Germline CDR1 reads MNHNY; CDR2 reads SVGAGI (reference sequence). The CDR3 region is CASSASGQNTEAFF. The CDR3, as DNA: TGTGCCAGCAGTGCATCCGGACAGAACACTGAAGCTTTCTTT.

This clone was detected only once. The gene calls are TRBV7-2 and TRBJ1-2; 12 positions agree with TRBD1. V lost 4 bases, J lost 7 bases, and 4 bases stayed unmatched. Per the germline V gene, CDR1 is SGHTA and CDR2 is FQGNSA. The CDR3 consists of 14 residues. The CDR3: CASSWDRGRSGYTF. The CDR3 coding sequence is TGTGCCAGCAGCTGGGACAGGGGGCGAAGTGGCTACACCTTC. Combining the CDR3 with reference TRBV7-2 and TRBJ1-2 gives the whole variable domain GAGVSQSPSNKVTEKGKDVELRCDPISGHTALYWYRQSLGQGLEFLIYFQGNSAPDKSGLPSDRFSAERTGGSVSTLTIQRTQQEDSAVYLCASSWDRGRSGYTFGSGTRLTVV.

Only a few counts were recorded for this clone. The chain has TRBV19 and TRBJ1-1; D is ambiguous. V was trimmed by 7 bases and J by 2 bases, leaving 20 bases between them. Germline V gene sequence: CDR1 LNHDA, CDR2 SQIVND (reference sequence). CDR3 size: 16 residues. CDR3 amino acids: CASTPGAPLLNTEAFF. CDR3 nucleotide sequence: TGTGCCAGTACCCCGGGAGCCCCTCTCCTAAACACTGAAGCTTTCTTT. Together with reference TRBV19 and TRBJ1-1, the CDR3 gives the full variable domain: DGGITQSPKYLFRKEGQNVTLSCEQNLNHDAMYWYRQDPGQGLRLIYYSQIVNDFQKGDIAEGYSVSREKKESFPLTVTSAQKNPTAFYLCASTPGAPLLNTEAFFGQGTRLTVV.

This sequence joins TRBV7-6 and TRBJ2-1; D ambiguous. This CDR3 is built from 13 residues. The V end was cut by 5 bases, the J end by 11 bases, with 16 bases between. Germline V CDR1 and CDR2: SGHVS, FNYEAQ. The CDR3 DNA is TGTGCCAGCAGCCTAGAGCCGGGCCAAAAGCAGTTCTTC. Translated, it gives CASSLEPGQKQFF.

The chain has TRBV18 and TRBJ1-1; 8 bases line up with TRBD1. The CDR3 length is 15 residues. The germline V gene has CDR1 KGHSH and CDR2 LQKENI. Trimming removed 4 bases from V and 0 bases from J; junction bases left unmatched: 4. The DNA of the CDR3 is TGTGCCAGCTCACGAGGGACAGGCCTGAACACTGAAGCTTTCTTT. It is translated as CASSRGTGLNTEAFF.

This clone was detected once. The chain recombines TRBV11-3 with TRBJ2-2; the match to TRBD1 covers 7 bases. The CDR3 contains 15 residues. CDR1 is SGHNT, CDR2 YENEEA, per germline. The ends lost 3 bases at V and 6 bases at J; junction bases unmatched: 7. CDR3 in amino acids: CASSLTGSTPGELFF. CDR3 bases: TGTGCCAGCAGCTTGACAGGGTCTACCCCCGGGGAGCTGTTTTTT.

The chain employs TRBV27 and TRBJ1-3; the D gene is possibly TRBD1 (6 bases). Trimming shortened V by 2 bases and J by 0 bases, and 11 bases separated the two germline ends. The CDR3 consists of 16 residues. In germline, CDR1 is MNHEY, CDR2 SMNVEV (reference sequence). The CDR3 loop reads CASSLTQGYSGNTIYF. The CDR3 coding sequence is TGTGCCAGCAGTTTAACCCAGGGGTACTCTGGAAACACCATATATTTT.

The V and J genes are TRBV18 and TRBJ2-7, with D perhaps TRBD1 or TRBD2 (5 bases each). Germline V gene sequence: CDR1 KGHSH, CDR2 LQKENI. The CDR3 runs to 16 residues. Trimming stripped 2 bases from V and 6 bases from J, with 20 bases between. The CDR3, as DNA: TGTGCCAGCTCACCAATGGTTCTCGAGGGGCAAGGCGAGCAGTACTTC. Its translation: CASSPMVLEGQGEQYF. Full variable domain (outside the CDR3, taken from reference TRBV18 and TRBJ2-7): NAGVMQNPRHLVRRRGQEARLRCSPMKGHSHVYWYRQLPEEGLKFMVYLQKENIIDESGMPKERFSAEFPKEGPSILRIQQVVRGDSAAYFCASSPMVLEGQGEQYFGPGTRLTVT.

The chain combines TRBV19 with TRBJ1-2, with no clear D. With 6 bases removed from V and 4 bases from J, the gap between germline ends came to 12 bases. CDR1 is LNHDA, CDR2 SQIVND, per germline (reference sequence). The CDR3 loop spans 13 amino acids. CDR3 amino acids: CASSPGRSYGYTF. CDR3 nucleotides: TGTGCCAGTAGCCCGGGCAGGAGCTATGGCTACACCTTC.

The chain carries TRBV14 and TRBJ2-2; D is unclear. The CDR3 extends over 15 amino acids. The ends were cut back, 3 bases at V and 2 bases at J, with 10 bases in the middle. CDR1 is SGHDN, CDR2 FVKESK, per germline. CDR3 region: CASSHWLKNTGELFF. In nucleotides, the CDR3 is TGTGCCAGCAGCCATTGGCTAAAAAACACCGGGGAGCTGTTTTTT.

CDR3 sequence: CASSPRTAQGGYTF. The CDR3 DNA sequence: TGTGCCAGCAGCCCTAGGACGGCGCAGGGTGGCTACACCTTC. The chain recombines TRBV6-5 with TRBJ1-2; tentative D call: TRBD1 (5 bases). V was clipped by 6 bases and J by 7 bases, with 18 bases between them. The germline gives CDR1 MNHEY, CDR2 SVGAGI. There are 14 residues in the CDR3.

The J gene is TRBJ1-2, the V gene TRBV7-2; D perhaps matches TRBD1 (5 bases). Germline V gives CDR1 SGHTA, CDR2 FQGNSA. V lost 4 bases and J 3 bases, leaving 12 bases between the germline ends. This CDR3 has 14 amino acids. CDR3 amino acids: CASSSLRGYYGYTF. The DNA for the CDR3 is TGTGCCAGCAGCTCACTACGGGGGTACTATGGCTACACCTTC.

CDR3 DNA sequence: TGTGCCAGCCACTCCGGGGGCGGGGATGAAAAACTGTTTTTT. Translating gives CASHSGGGDEKLFF. The chain joins TRBV7-9 to TRBJ1-4; D might be TRBD1 (6 bases). This CDR3 is 14 amino acids long. With 8 bases removed from V and 6 bases from J, the gap between germline ends came to 16 bases. Germline V gives CDR1 SEHNR, CDR2 FQNEAQ (reference sequence).

The chain recombines TRBV2 with TRBJ2-7; a weak D match, TRBD1 (6 bases). V was shortened by 8 bases and J by 2 bases, with 13 bases between the two germline ends. Germline CDR1 and CDR2: SNHLY and FYNNEI. The CDR3 covers 13 residues. The CDR3 sequence: CASGGQAAYEQYF. As DNA, the CDR3 is TGTGCCAGCGGGGGACAAGCAGCCTACGAGCAGTACTTC.

V and J are TRBV28 and TRBJ1-4; 8 bases fit TRBD1. This CDR3 comprises 15 residues. Losses at the gene ends were 5 bases for V and 8 bases for J; bases not matched to a gene: 10. Germline V gives CDR1 MDHEN, CDR2 SYDVKM. The CDR3 DNA sequence: TGTGCCAGCAGTGCCGCGACAGGGGTAAAAGAAAAACTGTTTTTT. Amino acid sequence: CASSAATGVKEKLFF.

This clone is classed as medium-sized. This CDR3 is also generated by other DNA sequences in the sample. The gene calls are TRBV11-2 and TRBJ2-7; no firm D call. This CDR3 region has 17 residues. Germline values: CDR1 SGHAT, CDR2 FQNNGV. The V and J ends lost 5 bases and 2 bases respectively, with 22 bases between them. The CDR3 is CASSPVNRVRRTYEQYF. In DNA, the CDR3 is TGTGCCAGCAGCCCCGTTAACCGGGTCCGCCGTACCTACGAGCAGTACTTC.

This rearrangement joins TRBV5-6 to TRBJ2-3; a weak D match, TRBD2 (6 bases). The length of the CDR3 is 13 residues. Per the germline V gene, CDR1 is SGHDT and CDR2 is YYEEEE. Trimming removed 4 bases at V and 7 bases at J, with 13 bases between. The CDR3 DNA reads as TGTGCCAGCAGCCTGGCGGGGCCCAATACGCAGTATTTT. Its translation is CASSLAGPNTQYF. Looking up the rest from reference TRBV5-6 and TRBJ2-3 gives the full variable domain: DAGVTQSPTHLIKTRGQQVTLRCSPKSGHDTVSWYQQALGQGPQFIFQYYEEEERQRGNFPDRFSGHQFPNYSSELNVNALLLGDSALYLCASSLAGPNTQYFGPGTRLTVL.

The chain uses TRBV6-1 and TRBJ2-2; D unresolved. This CDR3 has 14 amino acids. V lost 7 bases and J 5 bases, leaving 14 bases between the germline ends. Germline V gene lookup returns CDR1 MNHNS and CDR2 SASEGT. This chain's CDR3 is CASNLIGITGELFF. In nucleotides, the CDR3 is TGTGCCAGCAATCTAATAGGGATTACCGGGGAGCTGTTTTTT.

In this sample, this clone turned up once. The chain joins TRBV7-9 to TRBJ1-4, with a possible D match to TRBD1 (6 bases). Germline values: CDR1 SEHNR, CDR2 FQNEAQ (reference sequence). Trimming took off 2 bases at V and 6 bases at J, with 10 bases between the two ends. CDR3 length: 14 amino acids. CDR3 sequence: CASSLFEGDEKLFF. The CDR3, as DNA: TGTGCCAGCAGCTTATTCGAGGGGGATGAAAAACTGTTTTTT.

The chain couples TRBV5-6 to TRBJ2-3, with D tentatively TRBD1 (6 bases). Trimming left V 3 bases short and J 1 base short, with 21 bases between. This CDR3 spans 18 amino acids. Germline V lookup: CDR1 SGHDT, CDR2 YYEEEE. Written as DNA, the CDR3 is TGTGCCAGCAGCTCTACACCCTACCCACAGGGAGGCACAGATACGCAGTATTTT. Translated: CASSSTPYPQGGTDTQYF.

V is TRBV6-6 and J is TRBJ2-3; a possible D gene is TRBD2 (5 bases). The CDR3 runs to 14 residues. CDR1 is MNHNY and CDR2 is SVGAGI in the germline V gene (reference sequence). The V end was cut by 6 bases, the J end by 3 bases, with 13 bases between. Written as DNA, the CDR3 is TGTGCCAGCAGCTACGATCCGGGAACAGATACGCAGTATTTT. Translation: CASSYDPGTDTQYF.